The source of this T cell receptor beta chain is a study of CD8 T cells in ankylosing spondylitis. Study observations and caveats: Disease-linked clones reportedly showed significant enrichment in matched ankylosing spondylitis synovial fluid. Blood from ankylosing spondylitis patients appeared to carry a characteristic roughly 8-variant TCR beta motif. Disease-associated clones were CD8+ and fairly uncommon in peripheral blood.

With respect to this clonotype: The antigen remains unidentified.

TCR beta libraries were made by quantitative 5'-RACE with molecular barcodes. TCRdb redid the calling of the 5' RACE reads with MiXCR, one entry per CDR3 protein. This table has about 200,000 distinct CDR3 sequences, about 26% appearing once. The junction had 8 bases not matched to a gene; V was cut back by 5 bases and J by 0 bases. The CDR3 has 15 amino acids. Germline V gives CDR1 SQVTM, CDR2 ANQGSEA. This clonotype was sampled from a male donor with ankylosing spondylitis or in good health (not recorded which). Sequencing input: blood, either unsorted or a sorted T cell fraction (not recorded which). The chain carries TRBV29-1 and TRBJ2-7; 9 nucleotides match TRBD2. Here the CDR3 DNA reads TGCAGCGTTAGCGCGCCTAGCGGGACCTCCTACGAGCAGTACTTC. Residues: CSVSAPSGTSYEQYF.